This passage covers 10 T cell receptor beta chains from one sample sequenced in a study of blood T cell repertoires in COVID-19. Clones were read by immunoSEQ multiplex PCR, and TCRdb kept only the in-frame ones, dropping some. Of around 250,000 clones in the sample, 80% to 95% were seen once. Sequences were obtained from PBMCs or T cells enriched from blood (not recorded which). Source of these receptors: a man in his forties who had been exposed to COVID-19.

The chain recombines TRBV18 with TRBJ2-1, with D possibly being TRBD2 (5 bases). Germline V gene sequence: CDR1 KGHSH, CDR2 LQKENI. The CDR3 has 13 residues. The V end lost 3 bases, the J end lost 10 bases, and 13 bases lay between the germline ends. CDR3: CASSPAPSNEQFF. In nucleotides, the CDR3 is TGTGCCAGCTCACCGGCCCCTAGCAACGAGCAGTTCTTC.

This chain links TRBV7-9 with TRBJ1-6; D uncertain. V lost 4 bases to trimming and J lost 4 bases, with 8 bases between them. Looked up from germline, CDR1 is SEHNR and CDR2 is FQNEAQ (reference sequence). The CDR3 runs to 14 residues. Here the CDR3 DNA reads TGTGCCAGCAGCTCGAACACGTATAATTCACCCCTCCACTTT. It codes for CASSSNTYNSPLHF.

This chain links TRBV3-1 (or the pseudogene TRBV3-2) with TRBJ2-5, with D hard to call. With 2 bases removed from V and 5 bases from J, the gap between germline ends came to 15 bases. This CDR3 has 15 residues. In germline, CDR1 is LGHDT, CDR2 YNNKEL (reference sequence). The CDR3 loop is CASSQQTTSLETQYF. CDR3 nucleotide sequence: TGTGCCAGCAGCCAACAAACTACCAGCCTGGAGACCCAGTACTTC.

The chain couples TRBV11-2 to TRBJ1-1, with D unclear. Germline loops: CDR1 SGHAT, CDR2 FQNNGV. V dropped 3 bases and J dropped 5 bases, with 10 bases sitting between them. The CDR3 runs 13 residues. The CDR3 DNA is TGTGCCAGCAGCTTTCTAGTCACGACTGAAGCTTTCTTT. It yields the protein CASSFLVTTEAFF.

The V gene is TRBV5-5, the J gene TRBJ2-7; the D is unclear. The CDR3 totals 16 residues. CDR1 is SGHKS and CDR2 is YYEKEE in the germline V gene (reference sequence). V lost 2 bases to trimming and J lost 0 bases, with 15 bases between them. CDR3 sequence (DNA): TGTGCCAGCAGCTTTGACCCCCATGCAGGCTCCTACGAGCAGTACTTC. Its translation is CASSFDPHAGSYEQYF.

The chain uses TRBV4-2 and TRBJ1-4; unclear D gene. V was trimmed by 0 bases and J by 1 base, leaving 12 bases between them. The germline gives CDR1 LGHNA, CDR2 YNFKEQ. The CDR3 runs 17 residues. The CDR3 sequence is CASSQDPNTGTNEKLFF. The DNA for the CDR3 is TGTGCCAGCAGCCAAGATCCTAATACGGGAACTAATGAAAAACTGTTTTTT.

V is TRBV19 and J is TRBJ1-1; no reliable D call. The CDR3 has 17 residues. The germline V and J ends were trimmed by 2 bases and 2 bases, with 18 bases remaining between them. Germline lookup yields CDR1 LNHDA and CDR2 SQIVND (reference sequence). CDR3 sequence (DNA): TGTGCCAGTAGTATATTAGTCGGCAGTGGACTCAACACTGAAGCTTTCTTT. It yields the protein CASSILVGSGLNTEAFF.

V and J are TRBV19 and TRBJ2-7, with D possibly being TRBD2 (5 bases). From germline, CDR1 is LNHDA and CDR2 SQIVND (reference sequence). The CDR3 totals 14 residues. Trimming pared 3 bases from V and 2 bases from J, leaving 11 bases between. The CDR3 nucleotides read TGTGCCAGTAGTATGCGGGCATCCACCTACGAGCAGTACTTC. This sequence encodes CASSMRASTYEQYF. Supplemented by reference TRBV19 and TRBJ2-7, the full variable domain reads DGGITQSPKYLFRKEGQNVTLSCEQNLNHDAMYWYRQDPGQGLRLIYYSQIVNDFQKGDIAEGYSVSREKKESFPLTVTSAQKNPTAFYLCASSMRASTYEQYFGPGTRLTVT.

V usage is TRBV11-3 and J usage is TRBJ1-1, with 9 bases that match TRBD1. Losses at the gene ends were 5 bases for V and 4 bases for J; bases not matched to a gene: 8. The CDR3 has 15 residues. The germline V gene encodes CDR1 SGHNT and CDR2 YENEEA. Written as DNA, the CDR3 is TGTGCCAGCAGCACACAGGGGGCGCTGGGCACTGAAGCTTTCTTT. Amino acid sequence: CASSTQGALGTEAFF. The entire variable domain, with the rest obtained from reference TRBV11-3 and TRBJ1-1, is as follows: EAGVVQSPRYKIIEKKQPVAFWCNPISGHNTLYWYLQNLGQGPELLIRYENEEAVDDSQLPKDRFSAERLKGVDSTLKIQPAELGDSAVYLCASSTQGALGTEAFFGQGTRLTVV.

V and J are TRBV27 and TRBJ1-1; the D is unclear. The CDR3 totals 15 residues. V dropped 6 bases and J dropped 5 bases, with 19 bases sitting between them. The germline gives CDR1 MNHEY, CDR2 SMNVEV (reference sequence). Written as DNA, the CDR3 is TGTGCCAGCAGGACTATTCCGGGGTCAAATACTGAAGCTTTCTTT. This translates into CASRTIPGSNTEAFF.